Shown below are 6 T cell receptor beta chains from a single sample sequenced in a study of OX40 agonist ivuxolimab in advanced cancers. Using immunoSEQ multiplex PCR, the repertoire was profiled, and TCRdb retains in-frame clones only, with some absent. The sample has about 94,000 clones; around 86% are singletons. Material: CD4+ or CD8+ T cells sorted from blood, obtained in a trial of the OX40 agonist ivuxolimab. The source is an adult with an advanced solid tumor such as melanoma, head and neck, liver or kidney cancer.

This chain's CDR3 is CASSENFSGTGANTEAFF. The CDR3 DNA is TGTGCCAGCAGTGAAAACTTTTCCGGGACAGGGGCGAACACTGAAGCTTTCTTT. The chain uses TRBV6-1 and TRBJ1-1, with 10 bases fitting TRBD1. Germline loops: CDR1 MNHNS, CDR2 SASEGT. The CDR3 covers 18 residues. Losses at the gene ends were 2 bases for V and 1 base for J; bases not matched to a gene: 10.

The CDR3 region is CASSLAGQTQYF. The CDR3 DNA reads as TGCGCCAGCAGCTTGGCCGGGCAGACCCAGTACTTC. J is TRBJ2-5 and V is TRBV5-1; D unclear. This CDR3 has 12 amino acids. Trimming cost V 0 bases and J 6 bases, with 6 bases left between them. Germline loops: CDR1 SGHRS, CDR2 YFSETQ.

The genes are TRBV6-4 and TRBJ2-7; D is ambiguous. The germline V gene encodes CDR1 MRHNA and CDR2 SNTAGT. V lost 6 bases to trimming and J lost 2 bases, with 5 bases between them. The CDR3 loop spans 11 amino acids. CDR3 loop: CASSQTYEQYF. For the CDR3, the DNA is TGTGCCAGCAGCCAAACCTACGAGCAGTACTTC.

The V and J genes are TRBV6-5 and TRBJ2-5, with a possible D match to TRBD2 (5 bases). Germline V lookup: CDR1 MNHEY, CDR2 SVGAGI. The CDR3 consists of 13 residues. Trimming pared 6 bases from V and 2 bases from J, leaving 10 bases between. CDR3 DNA: TGTGCCAGCAGGTATCCGGGACAAGAGACCCAGTACTTC. This sequence encodes CASRYPGQETQYF.

This clone was counted a few times. CDR3 region: CASSSSGRSNEKLFF. In nucleotides, the CDR3 is TGTGCCAGCAGCTCCTCAGGTCGGAGTAATGAAAAACTGTTTTTT. The chain couples TRBV7-6 to TRBJ1-4, with D uncertain. CDR1 is SGHVS, CDR2 FNYEAQ, per germline. V shed 4 bases and J shed 4 bases, with 13 bases lying between them. This CDR3 contains 15 residues.

The chain is built from TRBV18 and TRBJ2-3; D is unclear. This CDR3 spans 17 amino acids. Germline loops: CDR1 KGHSH, CDR2 LQKENI. Trimming removed 1 base from V and 2 bases from J, with 16 bases in between. CDR3 sequence (DNA): TGTGCCAGCTCACCACTCCCAGGACCCCCAAACACAGATACGCAGTATTTT. Protein: CASSPLPGPPNTDTQYF.